This T cell receptor (beta chain) was sequenced for a study of T-cell memory formation after mild COVID-19. Study details: Among the donors, TCR clusters were largely specific to each donor.

This clonotype was observed a handful of times. Antigen unknown. TCRdb recomputed calls from the 5' RACE reads with MiXCR, one row per CDR3 protein. This table has around 310,000 distinct CDR3 sequences, roughly 15% appearing once. Broader study findings: Among CD4+ contracting clones, most were CM and EM, and CD8+ ones EMRA.

Sequenced: PBMCs or a T cell subset sorted from them (not recorded which). This receptor was obtained from a man between 18 and 35 years old who had mild COVID-19 (a few samples of this study predate the infection). Cell type and time point are not known.

In DNA form, the CDR3 reads TGTGCCAGCAGCCTGACAGGGGGGAAGAGTGGCTACACCTTC. This codes for CASSLTGGKSGYTF. This chain links TRBV7-2 with TRBJ1-2; TRBD1 aligns across 9 bases. The CDR3 extends over 14 amino acids. The trim removed 5 bases at V and 7 bases at J, leaving 8 bases unmatched. Germline V lookup: CDR1 SGHTA, CDR2 FQGNSA.